This T cell receptor (beta chain) was recorded in a study of vaccination and CD4 T cells after COVID-19. Study background: Six males and four females, two Hispanic, made up the convalescents. The study collected post-vaccine samples a median around 66 days after dose two, with a range of 14 to 241.

Turning to this clonotype: The antigen remains undetermined.

Germline values: CDR1 LNHDA, CDR2 SQIVND (reference sequence). The CDR3 covers 14 residues. The V gene end was trimmed by 2 bases and the J gene end by 10 bases; junction bases not matched to a gene: 8. Sequenced with the Oncomine TCR Beta short-read assay was DNA taken from cultured CD4+ T cells. TCRdb processed the PCR reads anew with MiXCR; each CDR3 protein has one entry. The table shows approximately 11,000 distinct CDR3 sequences, with about 65% occurring only once. Treatment indicated: approximately nine-day PBMC culture with coronavirus spike peptide pools or control peptides (ViraFEST assay). Roughly 2 million PBMCs per well were cultured with around 10 IU/ml IL-2 and 9 to 10 ug/ml peptide pools.

The rearrangement links TRBV19 to TRBJ1-5; 7 bases match TRBD1. The sequenced sample was CD4+ T cells from blood, cultured in vitro, obtained before SARS-CoV-2 vaccination. This clonotype originated in a human donor who had recovered from COVID-19. The DNA of the CDR3 is TGTGCCAGTAGTATAACGGGACAGTTTGGCCCCCAGCATTTT. Protein: CASSITGQFGPQHF.